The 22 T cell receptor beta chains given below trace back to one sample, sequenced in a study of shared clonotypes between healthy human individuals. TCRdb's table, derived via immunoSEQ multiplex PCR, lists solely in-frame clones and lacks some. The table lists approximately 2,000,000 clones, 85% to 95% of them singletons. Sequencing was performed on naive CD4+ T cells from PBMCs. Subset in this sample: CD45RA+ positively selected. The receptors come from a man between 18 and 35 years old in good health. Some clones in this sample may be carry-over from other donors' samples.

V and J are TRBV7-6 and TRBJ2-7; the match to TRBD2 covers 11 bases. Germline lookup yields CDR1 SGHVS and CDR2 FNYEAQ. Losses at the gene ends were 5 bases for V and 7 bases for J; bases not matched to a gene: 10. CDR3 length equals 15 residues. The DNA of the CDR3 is TGTGCCAGCAGCAAACTAGCGGGGGTCTTGGGGGAGCAGTACTTC. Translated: CASSKLAGVLGEQYF.

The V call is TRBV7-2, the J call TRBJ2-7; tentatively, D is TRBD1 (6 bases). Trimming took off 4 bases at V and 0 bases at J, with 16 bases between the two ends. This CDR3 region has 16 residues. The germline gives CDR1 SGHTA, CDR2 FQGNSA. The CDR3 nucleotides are TGTGCCAGCAGCTCACCCCGGGCAGGGGCCTCCTACGAGCAGTACTTC. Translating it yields CASSSPRAGASYEQYF.

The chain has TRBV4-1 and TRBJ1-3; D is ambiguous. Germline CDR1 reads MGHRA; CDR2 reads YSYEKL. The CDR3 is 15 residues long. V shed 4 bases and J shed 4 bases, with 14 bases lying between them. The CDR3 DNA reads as TGCGCCAGCAGCCGGGAGGTTTGGGTGGGAAACACCATATATTTT. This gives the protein CASSREVWVGNTIYF.

CDR3 region: CASSVWGAQGGELFF. The CDR3, as DNA: TGTGCCAGCAGCGTGTGGGGGGCGCAGGGCGGGGAGCTGTTTTTT. This chain connects TRBV9 to TRBJ2-2, with D perhaps TRBD1 or TRBD2 (6 bases each). The germline V gene has CDR1 SGDLS and CDR2 YYNGEE. Trimming removed 2 bases at V and 7 bases at J, with 15 bases between. This CDR3 is 15 amino acids long.

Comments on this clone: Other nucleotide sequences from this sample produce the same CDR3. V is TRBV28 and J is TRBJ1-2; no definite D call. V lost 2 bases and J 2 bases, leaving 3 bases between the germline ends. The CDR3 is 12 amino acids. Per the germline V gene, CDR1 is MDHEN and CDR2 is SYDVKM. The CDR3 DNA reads TGTGCCAGCAGTTTACTGAACTATGGCTACACCTTC. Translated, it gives CASSLLNYGYTF.

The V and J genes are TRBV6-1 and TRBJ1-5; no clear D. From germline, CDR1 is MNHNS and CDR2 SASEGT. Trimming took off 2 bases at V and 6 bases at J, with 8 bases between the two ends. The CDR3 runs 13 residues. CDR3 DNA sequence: TGTGCCAGCAGTGAAAGGATGGTTCAGCCCCAGCATTTT. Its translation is CASSERMVQPQHF.

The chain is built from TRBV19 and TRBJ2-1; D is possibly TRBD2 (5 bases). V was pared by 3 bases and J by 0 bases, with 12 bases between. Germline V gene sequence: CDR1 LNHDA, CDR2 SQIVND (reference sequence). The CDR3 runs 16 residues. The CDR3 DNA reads TGTGCCAGTAGTATCCGTCACGCGGGCTCCTACAATGAGCAGTTCTTC. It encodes CASSIRHAGSYNEQFF.

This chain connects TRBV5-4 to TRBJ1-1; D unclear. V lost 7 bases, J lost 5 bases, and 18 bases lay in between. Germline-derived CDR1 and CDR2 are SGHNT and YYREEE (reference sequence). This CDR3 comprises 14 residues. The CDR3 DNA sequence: TGTGCCAGCCAATCAATTAGCCCTGGAACTGAAGCTTTCTTT. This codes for CASQSISPGTEAFF.

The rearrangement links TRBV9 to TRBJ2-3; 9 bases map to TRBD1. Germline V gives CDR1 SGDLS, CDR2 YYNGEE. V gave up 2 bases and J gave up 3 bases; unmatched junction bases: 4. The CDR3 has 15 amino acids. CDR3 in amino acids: CASSVRGTGTDTQYF. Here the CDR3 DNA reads TGTGCCAGCAGCGTTCGTGGGACAGGGACAGATACGCAGTATTTT.

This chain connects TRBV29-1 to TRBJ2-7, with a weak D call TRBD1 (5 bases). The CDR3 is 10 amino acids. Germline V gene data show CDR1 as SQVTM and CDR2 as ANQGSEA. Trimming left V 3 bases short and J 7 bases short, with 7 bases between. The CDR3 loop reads CSVDRVEQYF. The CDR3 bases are TGCAGCGTTGACAGGGTAGAGCAGTACTTC.

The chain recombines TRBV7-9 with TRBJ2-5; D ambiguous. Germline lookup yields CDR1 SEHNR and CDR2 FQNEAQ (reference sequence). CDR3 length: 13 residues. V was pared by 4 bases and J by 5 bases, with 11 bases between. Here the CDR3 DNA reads TGTGCCAGCAGCTCCGCTGGCTGGGAGACCCAGTACTTC. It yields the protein CASSSAGWETQYF.

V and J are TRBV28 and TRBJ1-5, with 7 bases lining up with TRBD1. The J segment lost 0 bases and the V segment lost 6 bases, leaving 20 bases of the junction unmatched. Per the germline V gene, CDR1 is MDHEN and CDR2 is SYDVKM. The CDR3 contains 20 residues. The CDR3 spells CASRYLRTGSTIYSNQPQHF. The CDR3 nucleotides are TGTGCCAGCAGATATTTGCGGACAGGATCAACCATTTATAGCAATCAGCCCCAGCATTTT.

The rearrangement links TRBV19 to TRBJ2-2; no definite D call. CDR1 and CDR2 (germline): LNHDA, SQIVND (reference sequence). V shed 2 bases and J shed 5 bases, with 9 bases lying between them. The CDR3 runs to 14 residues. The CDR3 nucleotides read TGTGCCAGTAGTATAACTTCGTTGACCGGGGAGCTGTTTTTT. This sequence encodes CASSITSLTGELFF.

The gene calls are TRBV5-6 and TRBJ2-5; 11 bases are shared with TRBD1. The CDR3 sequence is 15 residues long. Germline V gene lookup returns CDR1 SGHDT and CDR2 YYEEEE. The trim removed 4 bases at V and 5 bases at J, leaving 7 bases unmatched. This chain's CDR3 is CASSRDRGSSETQYF. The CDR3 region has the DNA TGTGCCAGCAGCCGGGACAGGGGGTCATCGGAGACCCAGTACTTC.

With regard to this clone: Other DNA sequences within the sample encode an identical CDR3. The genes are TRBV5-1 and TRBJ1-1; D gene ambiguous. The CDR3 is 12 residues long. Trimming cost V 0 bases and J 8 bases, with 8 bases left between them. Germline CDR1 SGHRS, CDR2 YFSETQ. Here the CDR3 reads CASSLVGSEAFF. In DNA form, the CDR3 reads TGCGCCAGCAGCTTGGTTGGGTCAGAAGCTTTCTTT.

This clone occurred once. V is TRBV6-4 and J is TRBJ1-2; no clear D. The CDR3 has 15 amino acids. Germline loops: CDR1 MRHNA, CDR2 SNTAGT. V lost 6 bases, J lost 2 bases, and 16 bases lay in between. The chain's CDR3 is CASSNPDRRNYGYTF. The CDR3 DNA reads TGTGCCAGCAGCAACCCCGACCGGAGAAACTATGGCTACACCTTC.

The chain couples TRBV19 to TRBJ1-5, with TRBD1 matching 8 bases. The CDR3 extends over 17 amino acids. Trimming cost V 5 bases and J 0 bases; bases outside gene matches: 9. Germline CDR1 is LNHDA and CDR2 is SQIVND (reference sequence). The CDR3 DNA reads TGTGCCAGTAGTTCCCCCTGGACAGGGAATAGCAATCAGCCCCAGCATTTT. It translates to CASSSPWTGNSNQPQHF.

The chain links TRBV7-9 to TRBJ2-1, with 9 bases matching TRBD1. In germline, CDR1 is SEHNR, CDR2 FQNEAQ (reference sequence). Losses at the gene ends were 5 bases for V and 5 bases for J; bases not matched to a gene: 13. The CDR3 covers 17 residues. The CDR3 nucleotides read TGTGCCAGCAGCCCCCCGTTCGGGGACAGGGCGAACAATGAGCAGTTCTTC. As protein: CASSPPFGDRANNEQFF.

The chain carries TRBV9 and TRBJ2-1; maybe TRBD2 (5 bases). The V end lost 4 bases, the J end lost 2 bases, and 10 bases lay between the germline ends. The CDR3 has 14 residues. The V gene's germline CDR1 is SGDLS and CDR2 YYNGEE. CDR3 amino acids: CASSQLGTYNEQFF. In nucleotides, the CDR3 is TGTGCCAGCAGCCAACTCGGGACCTACAATGAGCAGTTCTTC.

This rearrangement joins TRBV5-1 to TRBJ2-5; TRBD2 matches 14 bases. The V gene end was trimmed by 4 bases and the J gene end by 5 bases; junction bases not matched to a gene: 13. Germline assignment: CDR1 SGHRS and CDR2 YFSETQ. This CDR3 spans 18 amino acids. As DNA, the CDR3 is TGCGCCAGCAGCCGGGCGACTAGCGGGAGGGCCGGCCGGGAGACCCAGTACTTC. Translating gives CASSRATSGRAGRETQYF.

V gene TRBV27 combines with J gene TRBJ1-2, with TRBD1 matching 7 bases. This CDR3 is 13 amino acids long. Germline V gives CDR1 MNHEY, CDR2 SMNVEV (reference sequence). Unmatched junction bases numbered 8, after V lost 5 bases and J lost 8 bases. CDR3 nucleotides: TGTGCCAGCAGTGCCGCGACAGGGCGCGGCTACACCTTC. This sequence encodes CASSAATGRGYTF.

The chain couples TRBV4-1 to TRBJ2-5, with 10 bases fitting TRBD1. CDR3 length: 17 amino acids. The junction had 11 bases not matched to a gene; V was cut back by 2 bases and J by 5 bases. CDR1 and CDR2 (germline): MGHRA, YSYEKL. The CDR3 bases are TGCGCCAGCAGCCAAAATACCGGGACAGGGGTTCCTGAGACCCAGTACTTC. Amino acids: CASSQNTGTGVPETQYF.